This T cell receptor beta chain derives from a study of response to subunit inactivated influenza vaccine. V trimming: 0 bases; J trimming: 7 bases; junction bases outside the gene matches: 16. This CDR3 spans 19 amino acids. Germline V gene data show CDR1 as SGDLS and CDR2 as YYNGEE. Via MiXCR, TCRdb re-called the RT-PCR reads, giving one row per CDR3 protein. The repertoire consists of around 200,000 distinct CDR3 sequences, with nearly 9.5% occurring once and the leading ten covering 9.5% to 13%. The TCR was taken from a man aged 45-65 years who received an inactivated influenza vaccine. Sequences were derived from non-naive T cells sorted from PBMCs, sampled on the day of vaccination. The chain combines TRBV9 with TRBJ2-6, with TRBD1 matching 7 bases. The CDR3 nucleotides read TGTGCCAGCAGCGTAGATCCTCGGACAGGAGTGGGGATAGCCAACGTCCTGACTTTC. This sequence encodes CASSVDPRTGVGIANVLTF.